Presented here are 27 T cell receptor beta chains from one specimen sequenced in a study of shared clonotypes between healthy human individuals. Profiling relied on immunoSEQ multiplex PCR, and the TCRdb table lists in-frame clones only, not all of them. Of about 1.1 million clones in the sample, approximately 75% were seen once. The sequenced material came from memory CD4+ T cells from PBMCs. Subset noted: CD45RA-negative fraction. The source is a young man in good health. Some clones in this sample may be carry-over from other donors' samples.

The V gene is TRBV28, the J gene TRBJ1-2; D not certain. Germline-derived CDR1 and CDR2 are MDHEN and SYDVKM. The CDR3 loop spans 15 amino acids. Trimming cost V 6 bases and J 8 bases, with 22 bases left between them. This CDR3 is CASSPSVVGLGGYTF. CDR3 sequence (DNA): TGTGCCAGCAGCCCGTCAGTAGTGGGGTTAGGGGGCTACACCTTC.

V usage is TRBV25-1 and J usage is TRBJ2-5, with 7 nucleotides matching TRBD1. The CDR3 is made up of 17 amino acids. The V gene end was trimmed by 6 bases and the J gene end by 4 bases; junction bases not matched to a gene: 17. From germline, CDR1 is MGHDK and CDR2 SYGVNS. The CDR3 loop is CASSDPHGRAGGETQYF. The CDR3 region has the DNA TGTGCCAGCAGCGACCCCCACGGCAGGGCAGGGGGAGAGACCCAGTACTTC. The full variable domain, completed using reference TRBV25-1 and TRBJ2-5, is EADIYQTPRYLVIGTGKKITLECSQTMGHDKMYWYQQDPGMELHLIHYSYGVNSTEKGDLSSESTVSRIRTEHFPLTLESARPSHTSQYLCASSDPHGRAGGETQYFGPGTRLLVL.

This clone has a single count. The chain uses TRBV19 and TRBJ2-5; TRBD2 aligns across 9 bases. Looked up from germline, CDR1 is LNHDA and CDR2 is SQIVND (reference sequence). Trimming at V came to 5 bases and at J to 0 bases, leaving 4 bases not matched to a gene. The CDR3 consists of 15 residues. CDR3 protein: CASSFRLADQETQYF. The CDR3 DNA reads TGTGCCAGTAGTTTCCGACTAGCGGACCAAGAGACCCAGTACTTC.

The chain recombines TRBV6-1 with TRBJ1-4; D uncertain. V was shortened by 2 bases and J by 5 bases, with 15 bases between the two germline ends. This CDR3 comprises 16 residues. Germline assignment: CDR1 MNHNS and CDR2 SASEGT. The DNA of the CDR3 is TGTGCCAGCAGTGAACTGGATAGGCACCCGAATGAAAAACTGTTTTTT. Its protein product is CASSELDRHPNEKLFF.

A note on this clone: Being one base from a much bigger clone, this may be a read error. The rearrangement links TRBV7-7 to TRBJ1-1, with no clear D. V dropped 4 bases and J dropped 1 base, with 7 bases sitting between them. The germline V gene has CDR1 SSHAT and CDR2 FNYEAQ (reference sequence). This CDR3 is 13 amino acids long. The CDR3 region has the DNA TGTGCCAGCAGCTACACCGAGAACACTGAAGCTTTCTTT. It translates to CASSYTENTEAFF.

V usage is TRBV30 and J usage is TRBJ2-3; no clear D gene. The CDR3 sequence is 14 residues long. V dropped 1 base and J dropped 1 base, with 9 bases sitting between them. The germline V gene encodes CDR1 GTSNPN and CDR2 SVGIG (reference sequence). The CDR3 spells CAWSAGPGTDTQYF. CDR3 DNA sequence: TGTGCCTGGAGTGCAGGACCGGGCACAGATACGCAGTATTTT.

The chain uses TRBV7-3 and TRBJ2-2; 7 bases are shared with TRBD2. The germline V gene has CDR1 SGHTA and CDR2 FQGTGA. V trimming: 2 bases; J trimming: 6 bases; junction bases outside the gene matches: 6. The CDR3 loop spans 15 amino acids. The CDR3 sequence: CASSLGGSSPGELFF. Written as DNA, the CDR3 is TGTGCCAGCAGCTTAGGCGGGAGTTCCCCCGGGGAGCTGTTTTTT.

Of note for this clone: Other DNA variants within this sample encode the same CDR3. The chain carries TRBV30 and TRBJ1-5, with a weak D call TRBD1 (6 bases). The CDR3 has 13 residues. Between the trimmed V and J ends, which lost 0 bases and 5 bases, there was a span of 8 bases. The V gene's germline CDR1 is GTSNPN and CDR2 SVGIG (reference sequence). CDR3 residues: CAWSVQGYQPQHF. Written as DNA, the CDR3 is TGTGCCTGGAGTGTACAGGGATATCAGCCCCAGCATTTT.

The rearrangement joins TRBV18 to TRBJ1-3; D gene uncertain. The CDR3 spans 16 residues. Trimming took 5 bases from V and 0 from J, leaving 14 bases between them. The germline V gene encodes CDR1 KGHSH and CDR2 LQKENI. The DNA for the CDR3 is TGTGCCAGCTCATCAAACGCGGGGAGCTCTGGAAACACCATATATTTT. It translates to CASSSNAGSSGNTIYF.

Notes on this clone: Within the sample, other DNA sequences also encode this same CDR3. The chain links TRBV28 to TRBJ2-3, with D unresolved. CDR1 is MDHEN, CDR2 SYDVKM, per germline. CDR3 length: 12 amino acids. With 2 bases removed from V and 3 bases from J, the gap between germline ends came to 3 bases. The DNA for the CDR3 is TGTGCCAGCAGTTTAACGACAGATACGCAGTATTTT. Translating gives CASSLTTDTQYF.

J is TRBJ2-3 and V is TRBV5-1, with D tentatively TRBD1 or TRBD2 (5 bases each). V dropped 0 bases and J dropped 2 bases, with 13 bases sitting between them. Per germline, CDR1 SGHRS and CDR2 YFSETQ. This CDR3 spans 16 amino acids. DNA for the CDR3: TGCGCCAGCAGCTTGGGTAGAGGGACCAACACAGATACGCAGTATTTT. It codes for CASSLGRGTNTDTQYF.

The J gene is TRBJ2-2, the V gene TRBV7-9, with 9 bases that match TRBD2. CDR3 length equals 19 residues. V trimming: 5 bases; J trimming: 4 bases; junction bases outside the gene matches: 17. Germline V gives CDR1 SEHNR, CDR2 FQNEAQ (reference sequence). CDR3 region: CASSISGTSPGGVTGELFF. CDR3 DNA: TGTGCCAGCAGCATATCCGGGACTAGCCCGGGAGGGGTCACCGGGGAGCTGTTTTTT.

The chain has TRBV5-4 and TRBJ1-2; 7 bases agree with TRBD1. CDR1 and CDR2 (germline): SGHNT, YYREEE (reference sequence). Germline trimming cut 4 bases from V and 0 bases from J; bases unmatched to any gene: 6. This CDR3 region has 15 residues. For the CDR3, the DNA is TGTGCCAGCAGCCCACGGACAGGCACTAACTATGGCTACACCTTC. As protein: CASSPRTGTNYGYTF.

This clone appeared once. The chain has TRBV4-3 and TRBJ1-2, with unresolved D. In germline, CDR1 is LGHNA, CDR2 YSLEER. Deletions cut 4 bases from V and 4 bases from J, with 16 bases between. The CDR3 extends over 15 amino acids. For the CDR3, the DNA is TGCGCCAGCAGCCCAGAAGGGATCGGAGCCTATGGCTACACCTTC. Its translation is CASSPEGIGAYGYTF.

This clone was counted at least ten times. This chain uses TRBV7-8 with TRBJ2-2; 12 positions match TRBD2. The CDR3 extends over 16 amino acids. After removal of 4 bases from V and 6 bases from J, the junction contained 6 bases not matched to a gene. From germline, CDR1 is SGHVS and CDR2 FQNEAQ. Written as DNA, the CDR3 is TGTGCCAGCAGCTCGAGACTAGCGGGAGTCCCCGGGGAGCTGTTTTTT. Encoded protein: CASSSRLAGVPGELFF.

V gene TRBV2 combines with J gene TRBJ2-7, with D perhaps matching TRBD1 (6 bases). Germline-derived CDR1 and CDR2 are SNHLY and FYNNEI. The germline V and J ends were trimmed by 6 bases and 7 bases, with 19 bases remaining between them. The CDR3 consists of 14 residues. CDR3 sequence: CASRGQPVQGEQYF. CDR3 coding DNA: TGTGCCAGCAGGGGACAACCAGTCCAGGGGGAGCAGTACTTC.

This clone was counted only a few times. CDR3 DNA sequence: TGTGCCAGCAGCTCCACCCGGGGCGAGAATGGCTACACCTTC. This gives the protein CASSSTRGENGYTF. The chain combines TRBV11-2 with TRBJ1-2; a weak D match, TRBD1 (5 bases). Between the trimmed V and J ends, which lost 4 bases and 6 bases, there was a span of 15 bases. CDR1 is SGHAT and CDR2 is FQNNGV in the germline V gene. The CDR3 loop spans 14 amino acids.

The rearrangement uses TRBV9 and TRBJ1-3; TRBD1 might be the D (5 bases). The ends were cut back, 4 bases at V and 5 bases at J, with 16 bases in the middle. The germline V gene has CDR1 SGDLS and CDR2 YYNGEE. The CDR3 runs to 15 residues. The DNA for the CDR3 is TGTGCCAGCAGCCCCCGGGACGGTCTGAGAAACACCATATATTTT. Translation: CASSPRDGLRNTIYF.

The chain links TRBV11-3 to TRBJ1-1; no clear D gene. Germline V gives CDR1 SGHNT, CDR2 YENEEA. CDR3 length: 14 residues. Trimming removed 2 bases at V and 1 base at J, with 8 bases between. The CDR3 DNA reads as TGTGCCAGCAGCTTATCTTCAGGGAACACTGAAGCTTTCTTT. Its protein is CASSLSSGNTEAFF.

This chain uses TRBV6-1 with TRBJ1-2; D is unclear. The length of the CDR3 is 18 residues. Trimming cost V 2 bases and J 5 bases, with 24 bases left between them. Looked up from germline, CDR1 is MNHNS and CDR2 is SASEGT. CDR3 nucleotides: TGTGCCAGCAGTGAACTCGTCGTTGAGGACTGGACGGAATATGGCTACACCTTC. Protein sequence: CASSELVVEDWTEYGYTF.

The chain couples TRBV18 to TRBJ2-1; 9 nucleotides align to TRBD2. This CDR3 comprises 16 residues. The germline V gene has CDR1 KGHSH and CDR2 LQKENI. With 8 bases clipped from V and 12 bases from J, the junction kept 20 bases outside the gene matches. This chain's CDR3 is CASRSGGAGGRLGQFF. The CDR3 DNA follows: TGTGCCAGCCGCTCGGGAGGAGCGGGAGGTCGTCTGGGGCAGTTCTTC.

The chain couples TRBV5-6 to TRBJ1-5, with 9 bases lining up with TRBD1. Looked up from germline, CDR1 is SGHDT and CDR2 is YYEEEE. The CDR3 sequence is 18 residues long. The ends lost 1 base at V and 4 bases at J; junction bases unmatched: 12. The CDR3 nucleotides read TGTGCCAGCAGCTTGTGGGGATCCGGGACAGGGTATAATCAGCCCCAGCATTTT. Translation gives CASSLWGSGTGYNQPQHF.

This clone was observed a handful of times. The chain couples TRBV28 to TRBJ1-5; D is unclear. The V gene lost 7 bases and the J gene lost 5 bases, with 9 bases spanning the gap. CDR3 length: 12 residues. The V gene's germline CDR1 is MDHEN and CDR2 SYDVKM. In DNA form, the CDR3 reads TGTGCCAGCATCGGAACCTATCAGCCCCAGCATTTT. Its protein product is CASIGTYQPQHF.

A single count supports this clone. This chain joins TRBV6-6 and TRBJ1-2; D uncertain. V shed 7 bases and J shed 2 bases, with 17 bases lying between them. CDR1 MNHNY and CDR2 SVGAGI come from the germline V gene (reference sequence). The CDR3 loop spans 15 amino acids. The CDR3 loop is CASTDRIGTNYGYTF. In DNA, the CDR3 is TGTGCCAGCACCGATCGGATAGGAACGAACTATGGCTACACCTTC.

The chain recombines TRBV19 with TRBJ2-2; D ambiguous. Germline loops: CDR1 LNHDA, CDR2 SQIVND (reference sequence). V dropped 3 bases and J dropped 0 bases, with 8 bases sitting between them. The CDR3 contains 15 residues. The CDR3 sequence: CASSMGRSNTGELFF. CDR3 nucleotides: TGTGCCAGTAGTATGGGCAGGTCGAACACCGGGGAGCTGTTTTTT. The entire variable domain, with the rest obtained from reference TRBV19 and TRBJ2-2, is as follows: DGGITQSPKYLFRKEGQNVTLSCEQNLNHDAMYWYRQDPGQGLRLIYYSQIVNDFQKGDIAEGYSVSREKKESFPLTVTSAQKNPTAFYLCASSMGRSNTGELFFGEGSRLTVL.

This rearrangement joins TRBV6-5 to TRBJ1-2; 8 nucleotides match TRBD1. The CDR3 runs 14 residues. CDR1 and CDR2 from the germline V gene are MNHEY and SVGAGI. J lost 7 bases, V lost 2 bases, and 6 bases had no gene match. The CDR3 nucleotides are TGTGCCAGCAGTTACAGTGGACAGGGCCCTGGCTACACCTTC. Protein product: CASSYSGQGPGYTF.

This clone has ten or more counts. The J gene is TRBJ1-4, the V gene TRBV28; D remains ambiguous. CDR1 and CDR2 (germline): MDHEN, SYDVKM. The CDR3 has 15 amino acids. V gave up 8 bases and J gave up 4 bases, with 17 bases separating them. CDR3 nucleotide sequence: TGTGCCAGCTCCTTGGCCCCAGGAGATAATGAAAAACTGTTTTTT. This sequence encodes CASSLAPGDNEKLFF.